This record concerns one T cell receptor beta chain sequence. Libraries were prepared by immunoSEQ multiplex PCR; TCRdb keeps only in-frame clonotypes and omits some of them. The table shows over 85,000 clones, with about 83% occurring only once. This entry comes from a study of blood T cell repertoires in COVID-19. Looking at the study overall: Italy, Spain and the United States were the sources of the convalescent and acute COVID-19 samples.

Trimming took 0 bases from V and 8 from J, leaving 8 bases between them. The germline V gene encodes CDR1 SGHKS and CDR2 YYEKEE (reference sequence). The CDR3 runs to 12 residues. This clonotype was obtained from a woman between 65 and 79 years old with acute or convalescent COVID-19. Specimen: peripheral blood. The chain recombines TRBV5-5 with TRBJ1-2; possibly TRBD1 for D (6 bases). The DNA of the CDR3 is TGTGCCAGCAGCTTGGACAGGGACGGCTACACCTTC. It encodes CASSLDRDGYTF.